The 4 T cell receptor beta chains below were found in one sample sequenced in a study of regulatory T cells in long-lasting Graves disease. The time point denotes: persistent/refractory GD, antithyroid drugs over 5 years with positive TRAb. PBMCs were the source of the RNA used for TCR sequencing. Researchers made TCR beta libraries by using iRepertoire HTBI primers and running Arm-PCR on CDR3 regions. TCRdb re-derived calls from the multiplex PCR reads in MiXCR, one entry per CDR3 protein. The sample yields 400,000 to 500,000 distinct CDR3 sequences, around 20% seen once. The input for sequencing was peripheral blood mononuclear cells (PBMCs), taken when the disease was refractory, from a patient treated with antithyroid drugs. The source of these receptors is a female donor with Graves disease.

The rearrangement uses TRBV19 and TRBJ1-2; D unresolved. The germline V gene encodes CDR1 LNHDA and CDR2 SQIVND (reference sequence). V was pared by 7 bases and J by 4 bases, with 13 bases between. The CDR3 consists of 13 residues. The CDR3 DNA reads TGTGCCAGTACTTCAGGAGGTGTCTATGGCTACACCTTC. The encoded protein is CASTSGGVYGYTF.

V gene TRBV4-2 combines with J gene TRBJ2-7; D is perhaps TRBD1 (6 bases). The CDR3 is 14 amino acids. The V gene lost 4 bases and the J gene lost 7 bases, with 17 bases spanning the gap. In germline, CDR1 is LGHNA, CDR2 YNFKEQ. CDR3 DNA sequence: TGTGCCAGCAGCCGAGGGGGATCGGCGAGGGAGCAGTACTTC. Translated: CASSRGGSAREQYF.

The rearrangement links TRBV25-1 to TRBJ2-7; 8 bases line up with TRBD1. Germline V CDR1 and CDR2: MGHDK, SYGVNS. The CDR3 totals 17 residues. J lost 6 bases, V lost 0 bases, and 13 bases had no gene match. DNA for the CDR3: TGTGCCAGCAGTGAATATTTTCCCCGGACAGGGTTGGGCGAGCAGTACTTC. As protein: CASSEYFPRTGLGEQYF.

This chain joins TRBV6-1 and TRBJ1-1; D gene ambiguous. V lost 5 bases, J lost 8 bases, and 12 bases lay in between. Germline loops: CDR1 MNHNS, CDR2 SASEGT. The CDR3 sequence is 12 residues long. Written as DNA, the CDR3 is TGTGCCAGCAGTCAAACCGGGCTGGAAGCTTTCTTT. This sequence encodes CASSQTGLEAFF.